These 29 T cell receptor beta chains were sequenced from one sample in a study of read filtering for tumor transcriptome and immune sequencing. Molecular barcoded adaptors covering alpha/delta and beta/gamma chains were used on roughly 400 ng RNA. TCRdb re-called the reads with MiXCR, one entry per CDR3 protein. The data show 75,000 to 95,000 distinct CDR3 sequences, around a fifth seen once. Specimen: a population of CD138-negative cells sorted from bone marrow. The receptors come from a donor aged 40 or over with multiple myeloma.

This clonotype was observed a few times. The rearrangement links TRBV5-1 to TRBJ2-5; unclear D gene. Germline CDR1 SGHRS, CDR2 YFSETQ. Deletions cut 0 bases from V and 2 bases from J, with 8 bases between. This CDR3 comprises 14 residues. CDR3 DNA: TGCGCCAGCAGCTTGGAACAGTATCAAGAGACCCAGTACTTC. This codes for CASSLEQYQETQYF.

This clonotype was counted many times. This chain uses TRBV9 with TRBJ2-3, with no clear D. The CDR3 extends over 14 amino acids. Germline V lookup: CDR1 SGDLS, CDR2 YYNGEE. The V end was cut by 0 bases, the J end by 2 bases, with 7 bases between. CDR3 DNA: TGTGCCAGCAGCGTAGTCACAGACACAGATACGCAGTATTTT. It is translated as CASSVVTDTDTQYF. Combining the CDR3 with reference TRBV9 and TRBJ2-3 gives the whole variable domain DSGVTQTPKHLITATGQRVTLRCSPRSGDLSVYWYQQSLDQGLQFLIQYYNGEERAKGNILERFSAQQFPDLHSELNLSSLELGDSALYFCASSVVTDTDTQYFGPGTRLTVL.

The chain combines TRBV6-5 with TRBJ1-1; D remains ambiguous. The CDR3 sequence is 13 residues long. From germline, CDR1 is MNHEY and CDR2 SVGAGI. V was pared by 7 bases and J by 8 bases, with 17 bases between. In DNA form, the CDR3 reads TGTGCCAGCACCTCGACCGTTCAAAGGGAAGCTTTCTTT. Protein sequence: CASTSTVQREAFF.

This clonotype has a count of ten or more. The V and J genes are TRBV5-1 and TRBJ2-3, with D tentatively TRBD2 (6 bases). The germline V gene has CDR1 SGHRS and CDR2 YFSETQ. The CDR3 spans 14 residues. Trimming shortened V by 4 bases and J by 1 base, and 10 bases separated the two germline ends. CDR3 region: CASSTGTGTDTQYF. The CDR3 DNA is TGCGCCAGCAGCACCGGGACTGGCACAGATACGCAGTATTTT.

For this clonotype: The CDR3 carries no conserved terminal phenylalanine or tryptophan, so it likely arises from a read error. This chain connects TRBV5-1 to TRBJ2-1; D is possibly TRBD1 or TRBD2 (5 bases each). Trimming pared 5 bases from V and 10 bases from J, leaving 19 bases between. The CDR3 length is 14 residues. Per germline, CDR1 SGHRS and CDR2 YFSETQ. This CDR3 reads CASSTGPPVEEQFS. The CDR3 DNA follows: TGCGCCAGCAGTACGGGGCCGCCGGTGGAGGAGCAGTTCTCG.

This clonotype was detected only once. Without the conserved terminal phenylalanine or tryptophan, this CDR3 likely stems from a read error. V and J are TRBV28 and TRBJ1-5, with D hard to call. CDR1 and CDR2 from the germline V gene are MDHEN and SYDVKM. V was trimmed by 1 base and J by 2 bases, leaving 6 bases between them. The CDR3 totals 14 residues. Here the CDR3 reads CASSLLVGNQPQHL. CDR3 nucleotides: TGTGCCAGCAGTTTATTAGTGGGCAATCAGCCCCAGCATTTA.

This clonotype has at least ten counts. This rearrangement joins TRBV21-1 to TRBJ1-2; TRBD1, as called in the table, went unchecked against the DNA. TRBV21-1 is a pseudogene locus. The CDR3 sequence is 18 residues long. The CDR3 loop reads CASSKFRGVRLLNYGYTF. CDR3 DNA sequence: TGTGCCAGCAGCAAATTCAGGGGGGTGCGTCTTCTTAACTATGGCTACACCTTC.

J is TRBJ1-5 and V is TRBV19, with D uncertain. The V and J ends lost 6 bases and 2 bases respectively, with 8 bases between them. The germline CDR1 and CDR2 sequences are LNHDA and SQIVND (reference sequence). The CDR3 has 13 residues. The CDR3 DNA reads TGTGCCAGTAGGAAATCGGGCAATCAGCCCCAGCATTTT. Amino acid sequence: CASRKSGNQPQHF.

This clonotype has only a few counts. The rearrangement links TRBV27 to TRBJ1-1, with D possibly being TRBD1 (6 bases). Trimming took 6 bases from V and 11 from J, leaving 13 bases between them. CDR1 is MNHEY, CDR2 SMNVEV, per germline (reference sequence). The CDR3 loop spans 11 amino acids. As DNA, the CDR3 is TGTGCCAGCAGCGAGCGGGGGCAGGCTTTCTTT. Its protein product is CASSERGQAFF.

The table lists this clonotype with many counts. One junction end does not reproduce the germline sequence, and a read error may be involved. The chain carries TRBV5-1 and TRBJ1-2, with 11 bases lining up with TRBD1. Looked up from germline, CDR1 is SGHRS and CDR2 is YFSETQ. This CDR3 has 13 amino acids. CDR3 region: CASSLDRGRGYTF. In DNA, the CDR3 is TGCGCCAGCAGTTTGGACAGGGGGCGAGGCTACACCTTC.

V is TRBV7-9 and J is TRBJ1-1; tentatively, D is TRBD1 (5 bases). Trimming pared 3 bases from V and 7 bases from J, leaving 15 bases between. The CDR3 is 14 amino acids. Looked up from germline, CDR1 is SEHNR and CDR2 is FQNEAQ (reference sequence). CDR3 protein: CASSFKTDRGEAFF. The CDR3 coding sequence is TGTGCCAGCAGCTTTAAGACAGATAGGGGTGAAGCTTTCTTT.

This clonotype was counted at least ten times. J is TRBJ2-1 and V is TRBV2; 7 positions match TRBD2. The CDR3 length is 14 residues. CDR1 SNHLY and CDR2 FYNNEI come from the germline V gene. After removal of 5 bases from V and 2 bases from J, the junction contained 3 bases not matched to a gene. CDR3 residues: CASSSGTTYNEQFF. CDR3 nucleotide sequence: TGTGCCAGCAGTTCCGGGACTACCTACAATGAGCAGTTCTTC. The whole variable domain, filled in from reference TRBV2 and TRBJ2-1, reads EPEVTQTPSHQVTQMGQEVILRCVPISNHLYFYWYRQILGQKVEFLVSFYNNEISEKSEIFDDQFSVERPDGSNFTLKIRSTKLEDSAMYFCASSSGTTYNEQFFGPGTRLTVL.

The V call is TRBV2, the J call TRBJ2-1; TRBD2 aligns across 7 bases. The V gene's germline CDR1 is SNHLY and CDR2 FYNNEI. The CDR3 is 14 residues long. The ends lost 8 bases at V and 4 bases at J; junction bases unmatched: 8. The CDR3 spells CASCGGTTYNEQFF. The CDR3 DNA is TGTGCCAGCTGTGGGGGGACTACTTACAATGAGCAGTTCTTC.

This clonotype was counted ten times or more. The rearrangement joins TRBV6-2 or TRBV6-3 to TRBJ2-1, with TRBD1 matching 8 bases. The CDR3 extends over 14 amino acids. V lost 6 bases to trimming and J lost 4 bases; unmatched junction nucleotides: 5. Germline CDR1 MNHEY, CDR2 SVGEGT. CDR3 in amino acids: CASSPRTGYNEQFF. The CDR3 DNA reads TGTGCCAGCAGCCCTAGGACAGGGTACAATGAGCAGTTCTTC.

The chain links TRBV2 to TRBJ2-2, with D perhaps given as TRBD1 or TRBD2 (6 bases each). The CDR3 is 16 amino acids. Per germline, CDR1 SNHLY and CDR2 FYNNEI. V lost 2 bases to trimming and J lost 8 bases, with 18 bases between them. In DNA, the CDR3 is TGTGCCAGCAGTGAATTCTGGGGGGCCGGGGCTGGGGAGCTGTTTTTT. Its translation is CASSEFWGAGAGELFF. The full variable domain, with the rest looked up from reference TRBV2 and TRBJ2-2, is EPEVTQTPSHQVTQMGQEVILRCVPISNHLYFYWYRQILGQKVEFLVSFYNNEISEKSEIFDDQFSVERPDGSNFTLKIRSTKLEDSAMYFCASSEFWGAGAGELFFGEGSRLTVL.

To note about this clonotype: A much bigger clone sits one base away, suggesting this may be a read error. The genes are TRBV6-5 and TRBJ2-6, with unresolved D. Trimming left V 6 bases short and J 3 bases short, with 12 bases between. The CDR3 runs 15 residues. Germline V gives CDR1 MNHEY, CDR2 SVGAGI. The CDR3 DNA reads TGTGCCAGCAGGGGCTTGTCCTTTGGGGCCAACGTCCTGACTTTC. This codes for CASRGLSFGANVLTF.

This clonotype occurred many times. Written as DNA, the CDR3 is TGTGCCAGCAGCCCCGGGACTAGCGCCGATACGCAGTATTTT. Encoded protein: CASSPGTSADTQYF. J is TRBJ2-3 and V is TRBV2; 10 bases align to TRBD2. This CDR3 region has 14 residues. V trimming: 6 bases; J trimming: 6 bases; junction bases outside the gene matches: 6. The germline V gene has CDR1 SNHLY and CDR2 FYNNEI. Based on the CDR3 plus reference TRBV2 and TRBJ2-3, the full variable domain is EPEVTQTPSHQVTQMGQEVILRCVPISNHLYFYWYRQILGQKVEFLVSFYNNEISEKSEIFDDQFSVERPDGSNFTLKIRSTKLEDSAMYFCASSPGTSADTQYFGPGTRLTVL.

The CDR3 nucleotides read TGTGCCAGCAGCCGGACTAGCCCCGCCCGCACAGATACGCAGTATTTT. It codes for CASSRTSPARTDTQYF. V and J are TRBV7-9 and TRBJ2-3, with TRBD2 matching 8 bases. Trimming took 5 bases from V and 1 from J; bases not matched to a gene: 8. CDR1 is SEHNR and CDR2 is FQNEAQ in the germline V gene (reference sequence). The CDR3 is made up of 16 amino acids.

The sample holds a few counts of this clonotype. This sequence may be a read error, since a much larger clone differs from it by one base. V usage is TRBV12-3 or TRBV12-4 and J usage is TRBJ2-2, with D possibly TRBD2 on 6 matching bases. This CDR3 comprises 13 residues. Trimming removed 8 bases from V and 11 bases from J, with 18 bases in between. The chain's CDR3 is CASGRGSASELFF. In DNA, the CDR3 is TGTGCCAGCGGTCGGGGGTCCGCGAGTGAGCTGTTTTTT.

A remark on this clonotype: A much larger clone differs by one base, so this may be a read error. The chain uses TRBV20-1 and TRBJ2-5; D possibly matches TRBD1 or TRBD2 (5 bases each). This CDR3 has 13 residues. Germline assignment: CDR1 DFQATT and CDR2 SNEGSKA (reference sequence). CDR3 sequence reads: CSTRGGARETQYF. CDR3 DNA sequence: TGCAGTACTAGAGGTGGGGCGCGAGAGACCCAGTACTTC.

As regards this clonotype: Since a much larger clone is just one base distant, this may be a read error. The chain has TRBV5-1 and TRBJ1-1; D gene uncertain. The CDR3 loop spans 15 amino acids. CDR1 SGHRS and CDR2 YFSETQ come from the germline V gene. The V end was cut by 4 bases, the J end by 0 bases, with 13 bases between. CDR3 sequence reads: CASSLLGSLNTEAFF. The CDR3 coding sequence is TGCGCCAGCAGCCTACTCGGGTCTTTGAACACTGAAGCTTTCTTT.

There are many counts of this clonotype. J is TRBJ2-5 and V is TRBV5-1; no firm D call. V lost 4 bases to trimming and J lost 1 base, with 11 bases between them. Per germline, CDR1 SGHRS and CDR2 YFSETQ. CDR3 length equals 14 residues. The CDR3 loop reads CASSGEGPQETQYF. The CDR3 nucleotides read TGCGCCAGCAGCGGGGAAGGCCCCCAAGAGACCCAGTACTTC.

This clonotype occurred many times. CDR3 loop: CASSPLRDRGTGELFF. CDR3 bases: TGTGCCAGCAGCCCCCTCCGGGACAGGGGCACCGGGGAGCTGTTTTTT. The V and J genes are TRBV7-9 and TRBJ2-2; TRBD1 matches 10 bases. This CDR3 has 16 amino acids. Germline values: CDR1 SEHNR, CDR2 FQNEAQ (reference sequence). Losses at the gene ends were 5 bases for V and 4 bases for J; bases not matched to a gene: 7.

This clonotype was detected many times. V usage is TRBV24-1 and J usage is TRBJ2-1, with 11 positions matching TRBD2. Trimming at V came to 5 bases and at J to 2 bases, leaving 4 bases not matched to a gene. The CDR3 has 16 amino acids. Germline V CDR1 and CDR2: KGHDR, SFDVKD. CDR3 DNA sequence: TGTGCCACCAGTGGAGGGACTAGCGGACCCTACAATGAGCAGTTCTTC. Protein product: CATSGGTSGPYNEQFF.

This clonotype was seen a few times. The chain employs TRBV14 and TRBJ2-7, with 9 bases that match TRBD2. The trim removed 9 bases at V and 4 bases at J, leaving 7 bases unmatched. There are 13 residues in the CDR3. Germline lookup yields CDR1 SGHDN and CDR2 FVKESK. For the CDR3, the DNA is TGTGCCAGTCGCGCTAGCGGGGAGTACGAGCAGTACTTC. This codes for CASRASGEYEQYF.

This clonotype was seen more than once but under ten times. The chain has TRBV10-2 and TRBJ1-5; D perhaps matches TRBD1 (6 bases). The V gene's germline CDR1 is WSHSY and CDR2 SAAADI. CDR3 length equals 12 residues. Deletions cut 7 bases from V and 5 bases from J, with 9 bases between. CDR3 loop: CASTEGDQPQHF. Written as DNA, the CDR3 is TGCGCCAGCACCGAGGGGGATCAGCCCCAGCATTTT.

Comments on this clonotype: Relative to the germline gene, one junction end is altered; a read error may explain this. This chain connects TRBV28 to TRBJ2-1; no clear D gene. The CDR3 has 13 residues. Germline lookup yields CDR1 MDHEN and CDR2 SYDVKM. This CDR3 reads CPSSSSIDNAQFF. DNA for the CDR3: TGTCCCAGCAGTTCCAGTATCGACAATGCGCAGTTCTTC.

As to this clonotype: Since a much larger clone is just one base distant, this may be a read error. The chain uses TRBV11-2 and TRBJ1-5; 7 bases match TRBD1. The germline V gene encodes CDR1 SGHAT and CDR2 FQNNGV. CDR3 length: 14 residues. CDR3 protein: CASSPGQAGQPRHF. CDR3 coding DNA: TGTGCCAGCAGCCCTGGACAGGCGGGGCAGCCCCGGCATTTT.

This clonotype was counted at least ten times. V usage is TRBV7-9 and J usage is TRBJ2-3; no reliable D call. CDR3 length: 12 residues. V lost 5 bases and J 4 bases, leaving 7 bases between the germline ends. Germline lookup yields CDR1 SEHNR and CDR2 FQNEAQ (reference sequence). CDR3 sequence reads: CASSPRADTQYF. DNA for the CDR3: TGTGCCAGCAGCCCCCGCGCAGATACGCAGTATTTT.